This section outlines one T cell receptor beta chain sequence together with its context. Antigen specificity is unknown. Orbital computed tomography and thyroid ultrasound, together with serum TRAb and thyroxine and clinical symptoms, were used for diagnoses. Amplification of TCR beta CDR3 regions used RNA as the template. In the first-round RT-PCR of the TCR CDR3, the HTBI primer set was used. Each CDR3 protein gets one entry after TCRdb re-called the multiplex PCR reads with MiXCR. The sample shows fewer than 650,000 distinct CDR3 sequences, about 14% of them seen only once. This specimen comes from a study of T cells in Graves' hyperthyroidism and ophthalmopathy. General observations from the study: It was a median roughly 6.5 months before onset that the model predicted ophthalmopathy. Most thyroid clonotypes expanded above 0.001 were also detected in blood.

The germline CDR1 and CDR2 sequences are SGHDN and FVKESK. The CDR3 runs 13 residues. V lost 2 bases, J lost 4 bases, and 8 bases lay in between. The rearrangement links TRBV14 to TRBJ1-2; D unclear. The sequence came from a woman between 40 and 50 years old with Graves' ophthalmopathy. The source material was blood. CDR3 in amino acids: CASSQSGGYGYTF. Written as DNA, the CDR3 is TGTGCCAGCAGCCAATCAGGTGGCTATGGCTACACCTTC.